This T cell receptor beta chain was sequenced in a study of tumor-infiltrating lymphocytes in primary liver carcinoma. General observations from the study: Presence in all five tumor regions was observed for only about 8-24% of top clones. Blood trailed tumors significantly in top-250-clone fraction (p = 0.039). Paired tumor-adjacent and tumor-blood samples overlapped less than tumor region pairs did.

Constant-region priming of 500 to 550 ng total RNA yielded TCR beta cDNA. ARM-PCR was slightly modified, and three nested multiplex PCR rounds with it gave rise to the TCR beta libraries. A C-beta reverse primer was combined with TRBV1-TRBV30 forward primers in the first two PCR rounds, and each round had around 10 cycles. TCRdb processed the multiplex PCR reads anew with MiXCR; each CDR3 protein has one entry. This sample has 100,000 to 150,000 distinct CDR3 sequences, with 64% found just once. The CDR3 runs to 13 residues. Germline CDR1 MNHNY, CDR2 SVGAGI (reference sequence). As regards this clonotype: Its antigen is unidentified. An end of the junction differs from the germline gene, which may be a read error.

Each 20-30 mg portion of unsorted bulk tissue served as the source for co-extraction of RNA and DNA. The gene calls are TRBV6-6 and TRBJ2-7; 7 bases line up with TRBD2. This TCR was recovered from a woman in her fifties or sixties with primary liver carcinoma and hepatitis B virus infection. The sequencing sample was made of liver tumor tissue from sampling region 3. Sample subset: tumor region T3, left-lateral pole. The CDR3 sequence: CASWEAGCREQHF. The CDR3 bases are TGTGCCAGCTGGGAAGCGGGATGTAGGGAGCAGCATTTC.